Listed below are T cell receptor beta chains from one sample, sequenced in a study of control samples from healthy donors and cancer patients. Measured with immunoSEQ multiplex PCR; TCRdb has only the in-frame clones, and not every one. This sample carries about 96,000 clones, 80% to 95% of them seen once, and the ten largest clones take about 7.3%. The specimen sequenced was blood. These receptors originate from a man aged 18 to 29 in good health. CDR3s include the opening cysteine and the closing phenylalanine or tryptophan. A D gene is named only where the DNA matches it firmly.

TRBV13,TRBJ2-7,TRBD2,TGTGCCTGCAGGCCAGAGGGGCGGGGGGAGCAGTACTTC,CACRPEGRGEQYF
TRBV29-1,TRBJ1-2,TRBD1,TGCAGCGTGACAGGGGAGGATGGCTACACCTTC,CSVTGEDGYTF
TRBV9,TRBJ2-7,NA,TGTGCCAGCTCCCAGGGATACGAGCAGTACTTC,CASSQGYEQYF
TRBV5-6,TRBJ1-2,NA,TGTGCCAGCAGCCCTACGACAGACGGCTACCTTAACTATGGCTACACCTTC,CASSPTTDGYLNYGYTF
TRBV29-1,TRBJ2-7,TRBD1,TGCAGCGTTGAAGATGAGGGGACAGGGGCTTACGAGCAGTACTTC,CSVEDEGTGAYEQYF
TRBV6-2/TRBV6-3,TRBJ2-1,NA,TGTGCCAGCAGTTATGCGCGAGCGGATGAGCAGTTCTTC,CASSYARADEQFF
TRBV18,TRBJ1-1,NA,TGTGCCAGCTCACCATCCTTGGATACTGAAGCTTTCTTT,CASSPSLDTEAFF
TRBV27,TRBJ2-7,TRBD2,TGTGCCAGCAGTTCCCGGGGGGGGTACGAGCAGTACTTC,CASSSRGGYEQYF
TRBV10-3,TRBJ2-3,TRBD2,TGTGCCAGAGGACTAGCGGGAGTCCCAGATACGCAGTATTTT,CARGLAGVPDTQYF
TRBV6-5,TRBJ1-1,TRBD1,TGTGCCAGCAGTTACCACAGGGGTGAAGCTTTCTTT,CASSYHRGEAFF